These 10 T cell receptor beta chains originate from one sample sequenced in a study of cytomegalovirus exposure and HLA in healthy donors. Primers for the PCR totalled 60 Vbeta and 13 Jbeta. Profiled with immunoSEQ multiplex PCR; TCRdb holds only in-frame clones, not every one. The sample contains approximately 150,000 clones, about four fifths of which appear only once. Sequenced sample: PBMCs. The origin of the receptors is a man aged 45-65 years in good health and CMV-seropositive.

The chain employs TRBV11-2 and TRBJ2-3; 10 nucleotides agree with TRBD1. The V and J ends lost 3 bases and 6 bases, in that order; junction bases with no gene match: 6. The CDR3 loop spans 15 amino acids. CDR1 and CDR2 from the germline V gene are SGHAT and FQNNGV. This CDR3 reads CASSFSGQGGDTQYF. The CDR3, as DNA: TGTGCCAGCAGCTTCTCAGGACAGGGGGGTGATACGCAGTATTTT.

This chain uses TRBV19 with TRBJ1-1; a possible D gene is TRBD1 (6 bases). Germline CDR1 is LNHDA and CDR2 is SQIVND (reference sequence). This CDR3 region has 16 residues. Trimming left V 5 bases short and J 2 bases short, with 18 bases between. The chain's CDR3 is CASSPELGQANTEAFF. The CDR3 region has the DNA TGTGCCAGTAGTCCAGAATTGGGACAAGCAAACACTGAAGCTTTCTTT.

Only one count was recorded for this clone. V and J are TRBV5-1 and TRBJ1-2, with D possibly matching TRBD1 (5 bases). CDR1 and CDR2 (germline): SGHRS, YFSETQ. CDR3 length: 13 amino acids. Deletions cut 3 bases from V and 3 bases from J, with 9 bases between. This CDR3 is CASSYTGYYGYTF. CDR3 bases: TGCGCCAGCAGCTACACAGGCTACTATGGCTACACCTTC.

This CDR3 is CASSRGGGVHEQYF. In DNA form, the CDR3 reads TGTGCCAGCAGCCGCGGGGGGGGAGTACACGAGCAGTACTTC. The chain uses TRBV6-5 and TRBJ2-7, with TRBD2 matching over 9 bases. V was clipped by 6 bases and J by 5 bases; unmatched bases: 8. The CDR3 consists of 14 residues. Germline CDR1 and CDR2: MNHEY and SVGAGI.

The CDR3 protein is CASSALGRAKDTEAFF. CDR3 bases: TGTGCCAGCAGTGCACTCGGCAGGGCCAAGGACACTGAAGCTTTCTTT. V is TRBV2 and J is TRBJ1-1, with D tentatively TRBD1 (5 bases). This CDR3 is 16 amino acids long. The germline V and J ends were trimmed by 4 bases and 3 bases, with 18 bases remaining between them. Looked up from germline, CDR1 is SNHLY and CDR2 is FYNNEI.

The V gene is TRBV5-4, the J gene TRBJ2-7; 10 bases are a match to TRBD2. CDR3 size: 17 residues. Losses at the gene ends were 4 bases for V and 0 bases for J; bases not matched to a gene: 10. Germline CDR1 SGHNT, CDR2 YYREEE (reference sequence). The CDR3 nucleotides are TGTGCCAGCAGCCCGAGGGCTAGCGGGAGTCTCTCCTACGAGCAGTACTTC. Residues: CASSPRASGSLSYEQYF.

Written as DNA, the CDR3 is TGTGCCAGCAGTTTGCGGGACAGTAATTCACCCCTCCACTTT. It specifies CASSLRDSNSPLHF. The chain uses TRBV28 and TRBJ1-6; 7 nucleotides agree with TRBD1. The CDR3 extends over 14 amino acids. V lost 3 bases and J lost 6; bases outside the gene matches: 2. Germline V lookup: CDR1 MDHEN, CDR2 SYDVKM.

CDR3 coding DNA: TGTGCCAGCAGCAGGGGGCGTTCGGAGACCCAGTACTTC. Amino acids: CASSRGRSETQYF. The chain joins TRBV6-1 to TRBJ2-5, with 8 bases lining up with TRBD1. In germline, CDR1 is MNHNS, CDR2 SASEGT. There are 13 residues in the CDR3. J lost 5 bases, V lost 6 bases, and 5 bases had no gene match.

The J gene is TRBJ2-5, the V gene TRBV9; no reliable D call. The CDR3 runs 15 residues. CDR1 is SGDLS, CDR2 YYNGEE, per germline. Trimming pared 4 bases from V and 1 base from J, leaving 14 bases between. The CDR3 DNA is TGTGCCAGCAGCCCCCGACCCAGGATCCAAGAGACCCAGTACTTC. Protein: CASSPRPRIQETQYF.

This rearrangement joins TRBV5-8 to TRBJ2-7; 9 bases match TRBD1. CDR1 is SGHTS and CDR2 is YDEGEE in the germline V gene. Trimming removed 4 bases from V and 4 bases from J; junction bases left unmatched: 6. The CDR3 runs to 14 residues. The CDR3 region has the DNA TGTGCCAGCAGCCGGACAGGGGCGGGGTACGAGCAGTACTTC. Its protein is CASSRTGAGYEQYF.